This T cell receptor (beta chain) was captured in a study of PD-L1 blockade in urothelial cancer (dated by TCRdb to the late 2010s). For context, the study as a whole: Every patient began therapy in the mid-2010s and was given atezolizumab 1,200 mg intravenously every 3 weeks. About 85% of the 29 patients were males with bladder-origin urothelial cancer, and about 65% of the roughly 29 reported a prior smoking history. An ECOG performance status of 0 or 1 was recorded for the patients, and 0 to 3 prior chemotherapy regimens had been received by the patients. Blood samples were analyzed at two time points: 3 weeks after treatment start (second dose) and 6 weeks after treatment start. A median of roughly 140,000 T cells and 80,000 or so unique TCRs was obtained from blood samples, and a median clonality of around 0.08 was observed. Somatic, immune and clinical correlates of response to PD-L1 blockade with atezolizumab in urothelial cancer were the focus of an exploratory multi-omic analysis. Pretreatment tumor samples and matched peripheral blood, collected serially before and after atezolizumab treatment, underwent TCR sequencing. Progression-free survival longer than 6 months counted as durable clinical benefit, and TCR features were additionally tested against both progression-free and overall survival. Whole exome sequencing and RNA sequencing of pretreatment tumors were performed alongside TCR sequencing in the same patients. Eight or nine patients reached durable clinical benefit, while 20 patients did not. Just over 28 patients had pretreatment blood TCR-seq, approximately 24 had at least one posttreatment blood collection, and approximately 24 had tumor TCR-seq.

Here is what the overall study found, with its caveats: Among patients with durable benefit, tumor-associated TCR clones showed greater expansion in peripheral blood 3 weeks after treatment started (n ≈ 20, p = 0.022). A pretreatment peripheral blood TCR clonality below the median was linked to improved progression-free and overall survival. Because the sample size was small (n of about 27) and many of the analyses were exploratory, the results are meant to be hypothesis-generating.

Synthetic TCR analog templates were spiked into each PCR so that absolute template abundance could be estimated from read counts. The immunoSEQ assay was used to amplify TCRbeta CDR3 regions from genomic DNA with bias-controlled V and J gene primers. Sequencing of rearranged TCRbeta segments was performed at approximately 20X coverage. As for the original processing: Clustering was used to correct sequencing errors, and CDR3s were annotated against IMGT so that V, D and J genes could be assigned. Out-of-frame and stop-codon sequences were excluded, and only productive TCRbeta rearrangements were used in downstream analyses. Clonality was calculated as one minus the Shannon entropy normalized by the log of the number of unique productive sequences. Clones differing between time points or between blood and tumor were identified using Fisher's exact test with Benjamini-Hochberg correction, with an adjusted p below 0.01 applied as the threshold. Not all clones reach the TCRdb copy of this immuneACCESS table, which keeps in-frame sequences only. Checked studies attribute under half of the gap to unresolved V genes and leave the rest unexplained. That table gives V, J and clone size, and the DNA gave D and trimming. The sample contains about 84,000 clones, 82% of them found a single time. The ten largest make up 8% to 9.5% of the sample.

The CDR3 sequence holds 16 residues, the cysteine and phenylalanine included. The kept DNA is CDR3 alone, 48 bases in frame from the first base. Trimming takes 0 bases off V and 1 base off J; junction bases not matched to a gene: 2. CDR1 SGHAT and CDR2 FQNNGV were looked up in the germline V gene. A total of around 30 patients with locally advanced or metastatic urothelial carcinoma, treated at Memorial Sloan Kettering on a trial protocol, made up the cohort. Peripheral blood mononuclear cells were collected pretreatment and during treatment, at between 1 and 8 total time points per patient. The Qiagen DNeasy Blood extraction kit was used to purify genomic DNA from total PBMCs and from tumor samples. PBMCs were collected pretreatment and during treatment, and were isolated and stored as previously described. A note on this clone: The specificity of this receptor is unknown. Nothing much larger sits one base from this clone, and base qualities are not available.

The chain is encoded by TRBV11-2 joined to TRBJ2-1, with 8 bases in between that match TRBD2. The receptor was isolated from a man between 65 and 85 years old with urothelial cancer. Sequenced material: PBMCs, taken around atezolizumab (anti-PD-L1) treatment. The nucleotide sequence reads TGTGCCAGCAGCTTAGAACTAGCGGCTTCCTACAATGAGCAGTTCTTC. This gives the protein CASSLELAASYNEQFF. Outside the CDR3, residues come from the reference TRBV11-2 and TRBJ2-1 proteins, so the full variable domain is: EAGVAQSPRYKIIEKRQSVAFWCNPISGHATLYWYQQILGQGPKLLIQFQNNGVVDDSQLPKDRFSAERLKGVDSTLKIQPAKLEDSAVYLCASSLELAASYNEQFFGPGTRLTVL.